A selection of T cell receptor beta chains follows, all from one sample in a study of Ad26.COV2.S vaccination and SARS-CoV-2 variants. Some clones are missing from TCRdb's copy, which holds only in-frame ones; the method was immunoSEQ multiplex PCR. The table records about 440,000 clones, less than 95% of them present only once. The sequencing used peripheral blood, collected in a trial of Ad26.COV2.S vaccine versus placebo. Source of these receptors: a person aged 18-65 years who received the Ad26.COV2.S COVID-19 vaccine or a placebo. Both conserved end residues are part of each CDR3. A D gene is named only where the DNA matches it firmly. The size of a clone is reported for some rows only, either as once, few or many, or as a class for expanded clones.

>TRBJ2-3|.|TRBV5-1|TRBD2
TGCGCCAGCAGCGATCTAGCGGGAGCCTCAGATACGCAGTATTTT
CASSDLAGASDTQYF
>TRBJ2-5|.|TRBV5-5|.
TGTGCCAGCAGCTTTTCCTTGAGGGAGACCCAGTACTTC
CASSFSLRETQYF
>TRBJ2-7|.|TRBV10-3|.
TGTGCCATCAGTGAAAAAACGGGCCCGGGCAACGAGCAGTACTTC
CAISEKTGPGNEQYF
>TRBJ2-2|.|TRBV24-1|TRBD2
TGTGCCACCAGTGAATCCGGGACTAGCGGGGGAAACACCGGGGAGCTGTTTTTT
CATSESGTSGGNTGELFF
>TRBJ1-6|.|TRBV18|.
TGTGCCAGCTCCCGGGACTTCCGCGCCCTTCATAATTCACCCCTCCACTTT
CASSRDFRALHNSPLHF
>TRBJ2-1|once|TRBV6-2/TRBV6-3|.
TGTGCCAGCAGTTACGGCGGGAACTACAATGAGCAGTTCTTC
CASSYGGNYNEQFF
>TRBJ1-2|.|TRBV4-1|.
TGCGCCAGCAGCCCCATGATGGGGGGGGGCTACACCTTC
CASSPMMGGGYTF
>TRBJ1-5|.|TRBV2|.
TGTGCCAGCAGTGGTAGAAGGGGCGCTGGGGGCAATCAGCCCCAGCATTTT
CASSGRRGAGGNQPQHF
>TRBJ2-2|.|TRBV7-9|.
TGTGCCAGCAGCTTGGAGGGGATCGGGGAGCTGTTTTTT
CASSLEGIGELFF
>TRBJ2-7|.|TRBV5-1|TRBD2
TGCGCCAGCAGCCGCGGGGGAAGGGAGGTATTCTACGAGCAGTACTTC
CASSRGGREVFYEQYF
>TRBJ2-1|.|TRBV6-4|TRBD2
TGTGCCAGCAGTGACTCGAAGGTCGAGCGGGAGTCCTACAATGAGCAGTTCTTC
CASSDSKVERESYNEQFF
>TRBJ2-1|.|TRBV7-2|.
TGTGCCAGCCTTCCATCCATCTCCTACAATGAGCAGTTCTTC
CASLPSISYNEQFF
>TRBJ2-1|.|TRBV27|.
TGTGCCAGCCAACGAACAGTCAGCGTATCCTACAATGAGCAGTTCTTC
CASQRTVSVSYNEQFF
>TRBJ2-7|.|TRBV7-2|TRBD2
TGTGCCAGCAGCTTAGCTCCAGCGGGAAGCGAGCAGTACTTC
CASSLAPAGSEQYF
>TRBJ1-1|.|TRBV6-5|.
TGTGCCAGCAGTTACACCGGGACGGGGAACACTGAAGCTTTCTTT
CASSYTGTGNTEAFF
>TRBJ2-3|.|TRBV11-3|.
TGTGCCAGCAGCTTAGGTGGGGGGAGCACAGATACGCAGTATTTT
CASSLGGGSTDTQYF
>TRBJ1-3|.|TRBV28|.
TGTGCCAGCACTATAGCGGCGGGGGGTGGAAACACCATATATTTT
CASTIAAGGGNTIYF
>TRBJ2-3|.|TRBV6-1|.
TGTGCCAGCAGTGAAGGCCGGGGAACCGATACGCAGTATTTT
CASSEGRGTDTQYF